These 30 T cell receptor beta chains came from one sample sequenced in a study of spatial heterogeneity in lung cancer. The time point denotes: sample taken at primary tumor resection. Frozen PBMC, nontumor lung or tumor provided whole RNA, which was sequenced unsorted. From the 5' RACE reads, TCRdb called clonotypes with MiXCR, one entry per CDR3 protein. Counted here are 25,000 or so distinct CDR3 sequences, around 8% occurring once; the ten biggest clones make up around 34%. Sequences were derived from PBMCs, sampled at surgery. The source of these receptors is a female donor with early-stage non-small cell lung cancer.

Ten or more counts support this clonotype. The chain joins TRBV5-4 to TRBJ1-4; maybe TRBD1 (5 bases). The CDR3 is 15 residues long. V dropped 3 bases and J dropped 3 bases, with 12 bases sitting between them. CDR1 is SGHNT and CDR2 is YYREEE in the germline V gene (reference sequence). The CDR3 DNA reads TGTGCCAGCAGCTCCCGTCGGACATCTAATGAAAAACTGTTTTTT. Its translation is CASSSRRTSNEKLFF.

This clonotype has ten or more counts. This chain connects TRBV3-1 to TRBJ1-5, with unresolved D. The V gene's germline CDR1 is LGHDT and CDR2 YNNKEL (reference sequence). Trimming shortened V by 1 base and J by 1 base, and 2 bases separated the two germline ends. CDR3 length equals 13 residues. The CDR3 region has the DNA TGTGCCAGCAGCCAAGGCAGCAATCAGCCCCAGCATTTT. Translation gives CASSQGSNQPQHF.

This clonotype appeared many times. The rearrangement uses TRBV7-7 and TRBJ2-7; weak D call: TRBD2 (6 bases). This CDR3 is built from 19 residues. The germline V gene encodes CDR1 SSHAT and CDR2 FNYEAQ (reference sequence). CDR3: CASSSPLPQTGTHTYEQYV. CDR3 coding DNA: TGTGCTAGCAGCTCCCCATTACCCCAGACCGGGACTCACACCTACGAGCAGTACGTC.

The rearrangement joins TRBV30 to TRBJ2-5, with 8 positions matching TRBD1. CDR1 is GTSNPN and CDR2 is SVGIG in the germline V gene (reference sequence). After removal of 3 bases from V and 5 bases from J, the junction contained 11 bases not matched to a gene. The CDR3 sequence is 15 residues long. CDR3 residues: CAWSDGQGWGETQYF. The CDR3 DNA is TGTGCCTGGAGCGACGGACAGGGCTGGGGGGAGACCCAGTACTTC.

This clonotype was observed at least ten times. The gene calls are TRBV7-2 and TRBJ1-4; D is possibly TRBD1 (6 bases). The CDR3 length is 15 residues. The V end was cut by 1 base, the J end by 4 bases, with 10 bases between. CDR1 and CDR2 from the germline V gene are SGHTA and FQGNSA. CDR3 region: CASSLEARGNEKLFF. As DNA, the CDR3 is TGTGCCAGCAGCTTAGAGGCCAGGGGTAATGAAAAACTGTTTTTT.

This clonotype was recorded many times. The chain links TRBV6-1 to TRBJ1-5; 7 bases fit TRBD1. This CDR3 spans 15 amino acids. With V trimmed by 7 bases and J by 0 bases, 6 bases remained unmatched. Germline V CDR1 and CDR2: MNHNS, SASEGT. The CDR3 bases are TGTGCCAGCACCGAGGGGGCAGTTAGCAATCAGCCCCAGCATTTT. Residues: CASTEGAVSNQPQHF.

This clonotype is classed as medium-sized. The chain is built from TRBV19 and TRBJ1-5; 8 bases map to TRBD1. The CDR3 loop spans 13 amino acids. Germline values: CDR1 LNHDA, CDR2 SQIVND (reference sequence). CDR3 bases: TGTGCGGTACAGGGGGGAGAGGCCCAGCCCCAGCATTTT. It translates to CAVQGGEAQPQHF.

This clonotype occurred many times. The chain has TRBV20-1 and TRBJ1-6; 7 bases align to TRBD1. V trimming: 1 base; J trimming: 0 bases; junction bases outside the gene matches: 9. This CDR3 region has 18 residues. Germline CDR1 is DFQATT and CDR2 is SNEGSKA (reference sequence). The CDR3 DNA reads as TGCAGTGCTAGAGCTTCGGGACAGTACAGCTCCTATAATTCACCCCTCCACTTT. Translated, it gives CSARASGQYSSYNSPLHF.

The CDR3 DNA reads TGTGCCAGCAGCTTATCTCTGAACACTGAAGCTTTCTTT. This translates into CASSLSLNTEAFF. V and J are TRBV11-2 and TRBJ1-1, with unresolved D. V lost 2 bases and J lost 0, with 4 bases in between. Germline CDR1 SGHAT, CDR2 FQNNGV. CDR3 size: 13 residues.

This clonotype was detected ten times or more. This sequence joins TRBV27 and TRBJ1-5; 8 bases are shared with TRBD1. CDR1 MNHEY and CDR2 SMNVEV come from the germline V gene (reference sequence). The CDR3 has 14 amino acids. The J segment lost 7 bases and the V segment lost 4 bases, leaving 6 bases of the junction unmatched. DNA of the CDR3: TGTGCCAGCAGTTCCAGGACAGGGAGGCAGCCCCAGCATTTT. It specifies CASSSRTGRQPQHF.

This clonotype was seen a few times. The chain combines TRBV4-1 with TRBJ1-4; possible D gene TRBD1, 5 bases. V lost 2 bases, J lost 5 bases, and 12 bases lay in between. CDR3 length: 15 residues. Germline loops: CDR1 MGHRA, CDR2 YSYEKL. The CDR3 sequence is CASSQSTGGNEKLFF. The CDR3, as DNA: TGCGCCAGCAGCCAATCCACAGGAGGCAATGAAAAACTGTTTTTT.

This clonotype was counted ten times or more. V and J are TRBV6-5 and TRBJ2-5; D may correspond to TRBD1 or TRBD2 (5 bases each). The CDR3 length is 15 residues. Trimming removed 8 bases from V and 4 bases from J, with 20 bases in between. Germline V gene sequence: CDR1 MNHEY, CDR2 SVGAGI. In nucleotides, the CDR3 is TGTGCCAGCGAACTCAGGGACGGCCTAGTAGAGACCCAGTACTTC. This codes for CASELRDGLVETQYF.

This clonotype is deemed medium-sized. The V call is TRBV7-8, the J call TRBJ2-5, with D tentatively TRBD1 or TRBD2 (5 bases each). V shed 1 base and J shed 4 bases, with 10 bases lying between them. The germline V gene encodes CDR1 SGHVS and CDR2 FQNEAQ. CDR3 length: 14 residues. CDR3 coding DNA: TGTGCCAGCAGCTTAGGGGGGTTCCCAGAGACCCAGTACTTC. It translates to CASSLGGFPETQYF.

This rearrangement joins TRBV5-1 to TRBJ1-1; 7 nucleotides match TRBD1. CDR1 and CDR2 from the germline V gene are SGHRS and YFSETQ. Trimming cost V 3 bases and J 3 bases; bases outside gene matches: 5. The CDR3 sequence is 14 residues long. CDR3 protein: CASSSGQHYTEAFF. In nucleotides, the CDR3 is TGCGCCAGCAGCTCGGGACAGCATTACACTGAAGCTTTCTTT.

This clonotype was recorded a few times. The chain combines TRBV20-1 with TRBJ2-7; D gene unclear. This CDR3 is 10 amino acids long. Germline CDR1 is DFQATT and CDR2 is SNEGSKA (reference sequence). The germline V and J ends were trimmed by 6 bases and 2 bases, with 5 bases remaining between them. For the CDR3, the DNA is TGCAGTGCGCAGGCCTACGAGCAGTACTTC. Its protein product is CSAQAYEQYF.

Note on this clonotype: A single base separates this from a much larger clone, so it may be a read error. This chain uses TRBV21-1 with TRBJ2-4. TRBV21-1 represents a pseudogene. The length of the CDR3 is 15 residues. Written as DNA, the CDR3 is TGTACCAGCAGCAAAGTCAACCTAGCCAAAAACATTCAGTACTTC. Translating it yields CTSSKVNLAKNIQYF.

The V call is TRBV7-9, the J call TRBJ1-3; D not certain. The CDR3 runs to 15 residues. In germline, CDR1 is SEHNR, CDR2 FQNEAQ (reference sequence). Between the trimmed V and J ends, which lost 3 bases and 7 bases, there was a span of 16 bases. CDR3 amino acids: CASSFGLGRLNTIYF. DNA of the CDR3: TGTGCCAGCAGCTTCGGCTTAGGGCGTTTGAACACCATATATTTT.

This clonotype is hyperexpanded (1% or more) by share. CDR3 sequence (DNA): TGTGCCAGCAGCCTGAGGGCCTGGACTGAAGCTTTCTTT. This translates into CASSLRAWTEAFF. The chain is built from TRBV11-3 and TRBJ1-1; no definite D call. The V gene lost 5 bases and the J gene lost 5 bases, with 12 bases spanning the gap. The length of the CDR3 is 13 residues. Looked up from germline, CDR1 is SGHNT and CDR2 is YENEEA.

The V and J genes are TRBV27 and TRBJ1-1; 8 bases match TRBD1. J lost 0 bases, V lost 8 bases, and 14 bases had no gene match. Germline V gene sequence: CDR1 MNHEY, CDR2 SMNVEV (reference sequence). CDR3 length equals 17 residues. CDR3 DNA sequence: TGTGCCAGCCGATCCTCGAGGACAGGGCTATTGAACACTGAAGCTTTCTTT. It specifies CASRSSRTGLLNTEAFF.

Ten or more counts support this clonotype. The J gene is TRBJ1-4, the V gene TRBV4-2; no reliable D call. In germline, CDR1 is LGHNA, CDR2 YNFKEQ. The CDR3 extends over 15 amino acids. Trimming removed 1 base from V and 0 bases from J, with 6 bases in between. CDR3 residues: CASSQVGSTNEKLFF. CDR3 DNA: TGTGCCAGCAGCCAAGTGGGGTCAACTAATGAAAAACTGTTTTTT.

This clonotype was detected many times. In DNA form, the CDR3 reads TGCGCCAGCAGCCAAGTAAGACTAGCGGTTTACAATGAGCAGTTCTTC. As protein: CASSQVRLAVYNEQFF. This chain links TRBV4-1 with TRBJ2-1; 9 bases are a match to TRBD2. CDR3 size: 16 residues. CDR1 is MGHRA, CDR2 YSYEKL, per germline. Losses at the gene ends were 1 base for V and 4 bases for J; bases not matched to a gene: 5.

The DNA of the CDR3 is TGTGCCAGCAGTTTCGGGACGGTAGGCTACACCTTC. Protein sequence: CASSFGTVGYTF. V is TRBV28 and J is TRBJ1-2, with D possibly being TRBD1 (5 bases). CDR1 MDHEN and CDR2 SYDVKM come from the germline V gene. V was pared by 3 bases and J by 8 bases, with 10 bases between. The CDR3 is made up of 12 amino acids.

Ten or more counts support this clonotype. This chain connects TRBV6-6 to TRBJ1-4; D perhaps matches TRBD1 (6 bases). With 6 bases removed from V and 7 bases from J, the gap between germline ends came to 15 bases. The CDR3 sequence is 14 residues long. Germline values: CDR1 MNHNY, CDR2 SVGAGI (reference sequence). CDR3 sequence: CASRLGGLGEKLFF. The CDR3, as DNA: TGTGCCAGCAGACTAGGGGGGCTGGGTGAAAAACTGTTTTTT.

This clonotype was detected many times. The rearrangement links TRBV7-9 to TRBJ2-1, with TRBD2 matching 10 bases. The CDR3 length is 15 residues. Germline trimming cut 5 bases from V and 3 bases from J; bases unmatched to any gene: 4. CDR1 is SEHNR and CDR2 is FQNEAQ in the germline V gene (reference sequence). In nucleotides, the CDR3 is TGTGCCAGCAGCGGGGGACTAGCGAGCTACAATGAGCAGTTCTTC. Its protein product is CASSGGLASYNEQFF.

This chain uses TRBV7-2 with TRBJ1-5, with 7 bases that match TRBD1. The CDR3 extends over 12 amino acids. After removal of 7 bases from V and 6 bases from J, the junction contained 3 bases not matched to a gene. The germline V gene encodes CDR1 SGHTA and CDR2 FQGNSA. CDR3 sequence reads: CASTSGGQPQHF. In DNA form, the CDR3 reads TGTGCCAGCACTTCAGGGGGTCAGCCCCAGCATTTT.

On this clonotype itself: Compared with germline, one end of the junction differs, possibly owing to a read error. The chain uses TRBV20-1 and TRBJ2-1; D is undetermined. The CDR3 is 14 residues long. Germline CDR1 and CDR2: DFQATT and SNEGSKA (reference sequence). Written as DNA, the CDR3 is TGCAGTGCTAGATGGTGGGGAAAATACAATGAGGAGTTCTTC. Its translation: CSARWWGKYNEEFF.

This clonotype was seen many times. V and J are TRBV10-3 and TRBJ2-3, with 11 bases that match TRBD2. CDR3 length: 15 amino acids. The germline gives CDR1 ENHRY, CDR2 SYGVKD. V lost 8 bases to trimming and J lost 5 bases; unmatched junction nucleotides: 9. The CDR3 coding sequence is TGTGCCATCTCGGCTAGCGGGAGGTCTATAGATACGCAGTATTTT. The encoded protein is CAISASGRSIDTQYF.

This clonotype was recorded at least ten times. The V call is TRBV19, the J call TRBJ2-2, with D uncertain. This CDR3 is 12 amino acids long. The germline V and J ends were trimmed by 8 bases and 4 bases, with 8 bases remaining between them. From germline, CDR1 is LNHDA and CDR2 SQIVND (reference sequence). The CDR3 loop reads CASSAITGELFF. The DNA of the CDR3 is TGTGCCAGTTCGGCGATCACCGGGGAGCTGTTTTTT.

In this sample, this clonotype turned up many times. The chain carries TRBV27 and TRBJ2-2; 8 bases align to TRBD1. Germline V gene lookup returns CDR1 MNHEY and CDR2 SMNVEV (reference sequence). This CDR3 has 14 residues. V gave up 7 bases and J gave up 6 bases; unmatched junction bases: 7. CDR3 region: CASKDREEAGELFF. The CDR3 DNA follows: TGTGCCAGCAAGGACAGGGAAGAGGCCGGGGAGCTGTTTTTT.

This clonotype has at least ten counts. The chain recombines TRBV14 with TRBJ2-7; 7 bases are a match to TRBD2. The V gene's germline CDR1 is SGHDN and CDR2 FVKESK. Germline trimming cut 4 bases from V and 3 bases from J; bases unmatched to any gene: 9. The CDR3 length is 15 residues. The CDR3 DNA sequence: TGTGCCAGCAGCCCACCCCGCGGGAGTTTCTACGAGCAGTACTTC. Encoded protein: CASSPPRGSFYEQYF.